Listed here are 13 T cell receptor beta chains from one sample, sequenced in a study of graft-versus-host responses after intestinal transplantation. Clones were read by immunoSEQ multiplex PCR, and TCRdb kept only the in-frame ones, dropping some. The data show about 120,000 clones, with roughly 95% seen just once and over 2.5% held by the top ten. Their antigens remain unidentified. Sequencing used unstimulated CD8+ T cells sorted from spleen or lymph node cells, obtained before intestinal transplant. These receptors came from a human donor who received an intestinal transplant.

V usage is TRBV7-6 and J usage is TRBJ1-4, with 11 positions matching TRBD1. This CDR3 spans 16 amino acids. Trimming at V came to 0 bases and at J to 6 bases, leaving 3 bases not matched to a gene. CDR1 and CDR2 (germline): SGHVS, FNYEAQ. CDR3 bases: TGTGCCAGCAGCTTAGCGGACAGGGGGCGAGATGAAAAACTGTTTTTT. Amino acids: CASSLADRGRDEKLFF.

The rearrangement joins TRBV27 to TRBJ1-2, with TRBD1 matching 12 bases. The germline CDR1 and CDR2 sequences are MNHEY and SMNVEV (reference sequence). The CDR3 length is 15 residues. With V trimmed by 3 bases and J by 3 bases, 2 bases remained unmatched. CDR3 loop: CASSLGTGGDYGYTF. The CDR3 region has the DNA TGTGCCAGCAGTTTGGGGACAGGGGGCGACTATGGCTACACCTTC.

The rearrangement links TRBV28 to TRBJ2-2; tentatively, D is TRBD1 or TRBD2 (5 bases each). Germline V gene data show CDR1 as MDHEN and CDR2 as SYDVKM. V was pared by 7 bases and J by 6 bases, with 18 bases between. The CDR3 has 15 residues. The CDR3 nucleotides are TGTGCCAGCAAAATTACAGGAGAGAGGGCCGGGGAGCTGTTTTTT. Its translation is CASKITGERAGELFF.

This sequence joins TRBV27 and TRBJ2-7; 11 positions agree with TRBD2. CDR1 is MNHEY, CDR2 SMNVEV, per germline (reference sequence). V was clipped by 8 bases and J by 3 bases; unmatched bases: 12. CDR3 length: 16 amino acids. The CDR3, as DNA: TGTGCCAGCCACCCCCTGACTAGCGGGGACTTCTACGAGCAGTACTTC. Amino acids: CASHPLTSGDFYEQYF.

The chain has TRBV2 and TRBJ2-7; possible D gene TRBD1, 6 bases. Germline CDR1 reads SNHLY; CDR2 reads FYNNEI. The CDR3 loop spans 14 amino acids. V dropped 11 bases and J dropped 7 bases, with 24 bases sitting between them. In DNA, the CDR3 is TGTGCCGCTTTACGTACTCGGGACACAAGGGAGCAGTACTTC. Protein product: CAALRTRDTREQYF.

This chain links TRBV7-9 with TRBJ2-7; maybe TRBD1 (5 bases). This CDR3 spans 13 amino acids. With 6 bases removed from V and 2 bases from J, the gap between germline ends came to 11 bases. CDR1 SEHNR and CDR2 FQNEAQ come from the germline V gene (reference sequence). CDR3 nucleotides: TGTGCCAGCAGTGGCTCAGGGACCTACGAGCAGTACTTC. Its protein product is CASSGSGTYEQYF.

This clone was seen only a few times. V gene TRBV19 combines with J gene TRBJ1-1; D is ambiguous. Germline CDR1 LNHDA, CDR2 SQIVND (reference sequence). The CDR3 contains 14 residues. Trimming took off 7 bases at V and 4 bases at J, with 16 bases between the two ends. The CDR3: CASTLRAAATEAFF. In DNA form, the CDR3 reads TGTGCCAGTACCCTACGGGCAGCCGCCACTGAAGCTTTCTTT.

In its sample, this clone was seen once. The V call is TRBV27, the J call TRBJ2-7; D possibly corresponds to TRBD1 (5 bases). The CDR3 has 15 residues. Trimming pared 6 bases from V and 4 bases from J, leaving 19 bases between. The germline CDR1 and CDR2 sequences are MNHEY and SMNVEV (reference sequence). The CDR3: CASSAQGFFSYEQYF. The CDR3 DNA reads as TGTGCCAGCAGCGCGCAGGGTTTTTTCTCGTACGAGCAGTACTTC.

This sequence joins TRBV19 and TRBJ2-7; 10 bases are shared with TRBD1. J lost 3 bases, V lost 5 bases, and 4 bases had no gene match. Germline CDR1 is LNHDA and CDR2 is SQIVND (reference sequence). The CDR3 totals 14 residues. The CDR3 sequence is CASSVGTGDYEQYF. The CDR3 bases are TGTGCCAGTAGTGTCGGGACAGGGGACTACGAGCAGTACTTC.

The genes are TRBV6-6 and TRBJ1-2; D uncertain. V lost 2 bases and J 4 bases, leaving 11 bases between the germline ends. Germline V CDR1 and CDR2: MNHNY, SVGAGI (reference sequence). The CDR3 spans 14 residues. The CDR3 region has the DNA TGTGCCAGCAGTTACAACCCGGAAGTCTATGGCTACACCTTC. It specifies CASSYNPEVYGYTF.

The V and J genes are TRBV27 and TRBJ2-7; D possibly corresponds to TRBD1 (5 bases). The ends were cut back, 5 bases at V and 1 base at J, with 9 bases in the middle. The CDR3 is 13 residues long. The germline V gene has CDR1 MNHEY and CDR2 SMNVEV (reference sequence). CDR3 sequence reads: CASSMTVSYEQYF. The CDR3 DNA reads TGTGCCAGCAGTATGACAGTTTCCTACGAGCAGTACTTC.

This sequence joins TRBV11-2 and TRBJ2-7, with a tentative D call TRBD1 (6 bases). The CDR3 sequence is 14 residues long. V lost 1 base and J lost 6, with 13 bases in between. Germline V gene sequence: CDR1 SGHAT, CDR2 FQNNGV. CDR3 nucleotide sequence: TGTGCCAGCAGCTTAGTTACAGGGAGAGGCGAGCAGTACTTC. Its translation: CASSLVTGRGEQYF.

This clone was detected once. This chain connects TRBV9 to TRBJ2-1; 9 nucleotides align to TRBD2. Trimming at V came to 6 bases and at J to 5 bases, leaving 9 bases not matched to a gene. Per the germline V gene, CDR1 is SGDLS and CDR2 is YYNGEE. The CDR3 covers 15 residues. The CDR3 is CASKAGGEVHNEQFF. The DNA for the CDR3 is TGTGCCAGCAAGGCGGGAGGGGAAGTTCACAATGAGCAGTTCTTC.